A selection of T cell receptor beta chains follows, all from one sample in a study of cytomegalovirus exposure and HLA in healthy donors. Repertoires were generated with immunoSEQ multiplex PCR, while TCRdb's copy carries only in-frame clones and drops some. The sample shows about 110,000 clones, about two thirds of them seen only once. The sequenced sample consisted of PBMCs. Receptors originate from a man aged 25 to 45 in good health and CMV-seropositive. The CDR3 runs from the conserved cysteine through the conserved F or W. D genes are given only for firm matches. Some rows mark clone size as missing; the rest say once, few, many or name a class of expanded clone.

d_call: NA; j_call: TRBJ2-3; clone_size: NA; v_call: TRBV9; cdr3_nt: TGTGCCAGCAGCGTATCGGGACGAGCAGGGGGCACAGATACGCAGTATTTT; cdr3_aa: CASSVSGRAGGTDTQYF
d_call: NA; j_call: TRBJ2-5; clone_size: NA; v_call: TRBV19; cdr3_nt: TGTGCCAGTAGTTCCACAGGGATTCGGGAGACCCAGTACTTC; cdr3_aa: CASSSTGIRETQYF
d_call: NA; j_call: TRBJ2-1; clone_size: few; v_call: TRBV10-3; cdr3_nt: TGTGCCATCAGTCCTCAGAGACTAGAATTTATGTTCTTC; cdr3_aa: CAISPQRLEFMFF
d_call: TRBD1; j_call: TRBJ1-1; clone_size: NA; v_call: TRBV9; cdr3_nt: TGTGCCAGCAGCGTAGGAGGAGGGGGCGGCCTAAGTACTGAAGCTTTCTTT; cdr3_aa: CASSVGGGGGLSTEAFF
d_call: TRBD2; j_call: TRBJ2-3; clone_size: NA; v_call: TRBV4-1; cdr3_nt: TGCGCCAGCAGCCAAGCCACCGGGACTAGCGGGGGGAGTATGTATACGCAGTATTTT; cdr3_aa: CASSQATGTSGGSMYTQYF
d_call: NA; j_call: TRBJ2-7; clone_size: NA; v_call: TRBV27; cdr3_nt: TGTGCCAGCAGCCCGAGACGGGGGGCTCTCTACGAGCAGTACTTC; cdr3_aa: CASSPRRGALYEQYF
d_call: NA; j_call: TRBJ2-7; clone_size: NA; v_call: TRBV5-6; cdr3_nt: TGTGCCAGCAGCTCCATGGGACTTTTTTACGAGCAGTACTTC; cdr3_aa: CASSSMGLFYEQYF
d_call: NA; j_call: TRBJ2-7; clone_size: once; v_call: TRBV7-9; cdr3_nt: TGTGCCAGCAGCTTCCTGACAGGTACCTACGAGCAGTACTTC; cdr3_aa: CASSFLTGTYEQYF
d_call: NA; j_call: TRBJ2-6; clone_size: NA; v_call: TRBV5-1; cdr3_nt: TGCGCCAGCAGTCCCGGGACATTCTTTAGCTCTGGGGCCAACGTCCTGACTTTC; cdr3_aa: CASSPGTFFSSGANVLTF
d_call: NA; j_call: TRBJ2-7; clone_size: NA; v_call: TRBV29-1; cdr3_nt: TGCAGCGTTGACATGATGGGGCTGAACGAGCAGTACTTC; cdr3_aa: CSVDMMGLNEQYF
d_call: TRBD1; j_call: TRBJ1-2; clone_size: NA; v_call: TRBV9; cdr3_nt: TGTGCCAGCAGCGTGGGTGGACAGGGGGGATCTTATGGCTACACCTTC; cdr3_aa: CASSVGGQGGSYGYTF
d_call: NA; j_call: TRBJ1-1; clone_size: NA; v_call: TRBV4-3; cdr3_nt: TGCGCCAGCAGCCAAGACCATACGACAAAGATTGCAGATAGTGAAGCTTTCTTT; cdr3_aa: CASSQDHTTKIADSEAFF